The rows below give T cell receptor beta chains drawn from one sample of a study of OX40 agonist ivuxolimab in advanced cancers. TCRdb keeps only in-frame clones here, not all; method: immunoSEQ multiplex PCR. Of 99,000 or so clones listed, approximately 95% are singletons. The input for sequencing was CD4+ or CD8+ T cells sorted from blood, taken in a trial of the OX40 agonist ivuxolimab. The receptors were sampled from an adult with an advanced solid tumor such as melanoma, head and neck, liver or kidney cancer. Each CDR3 is given with its conserved first and last residue. For some rows the clone size is stated as once, few or many, or as a class when expanded; others skip it.

abundance: once
j_gene: TRBJ1-1
v_gene: TRBV7-2
CDR3aa: CASSSQGRIPSYEAFF

abundance: -
j_gene: TRBJ1-2
v_gene: TRBV7-9
CDR3aa: CASSLDLGSGYTF

abundance: -
j_gene: TRBJ1-4
v_gene: TRBV5-1
CDR3aa: CASRGTAHNEKLFF

abundance: -
j_gene: TRBJ1-1
v_gene: TRBV1
CDR3aa: CTSSQDFGGRGDTEAFF

abundance: -
j_gene: TRBJ1-1
v_gene: TRBV30
CDR3aa: CAWTSIWQKNTEAFF

abundance: -
j_gene: TRBJ2-7
v_gene: TRBV11-2
CDR3aa: CASSLVGSGLISYEQYF

abundance: -
j_gene: TRBJ2-2
v_gene: TRBV4-3
CDR3aa: CASSRSGLAGGNTGELFF

abundance: -
j_gene: TRBJ2-7
v_gene: TRBV5-1
CDR3aa: CASSEGQGGLYEQYF

abundance: -
j_gene: TRBJ2-7
v_gene: TRBV7-2
CDR3aa: CASSFSPGSYEQYF

abundance: -
j_gene: TRBJ2-3
v_gene: TRBV9
CDR3aa: CASSGRVSASGADTQYF

abundance: -
j_gene: TRBJ2-7
v_gene: TRBV7-2
CDR3aa: CASSLGTGLTYEQYF

abundance: -
j_gene: TRBJ2-1
v_gene: TRBV15
CDR3aa: CATSRARQGFGNEQFF

abundance: -
j_gene: TRBJ2-7
v_gene: TRBV4-3
CDR3aa: CASSQDWGAFNEQYF

abundance: -
j_gene: TRBJ1-1
v_gene: TRBV9
CDR3aa: CASSSGQGGNTEAFF

abundance: -
j_gene: TRBJ1-3
v_gene: TRBV25-1
CDR3aa: CASSLPGGGNTIYF

abundance: -
j_gene: TRBJ2-7
v_gene: TRBV28
CDR3aa: CASSLNHEQYF

abundance: -
j_gene: TRBJ2-7
v_gene: TRBV4-1
CDR3aa: CASSQVGTGLYEQYF

abundance: -
j_gene: TRBJ1-3
v_gene: TRBV2
CDR3aa: CASGRTEGNTIYF

abundance: -
j_gene: TRBJ2-1
v_gene: TRBV5-6
CDR3aa: CASRSLAAIYNEQFF

abundance: -
j_gene: TRBJ1-3
v_gene: TRBV5-1
CDR3aa: CASSSGPRSSGNTIYF

abundance: once
j_gene: TRBJ2-2
v_gene: TRBV7-7
CDR3aa: CASSLDSGVAGELFF

abundance: few
j_gene: TRBJ1-5
v_gene: TRBV28
CDR3aa: CASSPADGPLNQPQHF

abundance: -
j_gene: TRBJ1-5
v_gene: TRBV7-2
CDR3aa: CASSRTGDNQPQHF

abundance: -
j_gene: TRBJ1-3
v_gene: TRBV4-1
CDR3aa: CASSQDGEPISGNTIYF

abundance: -
j_gene: TRBJ2-2
v_gene: TRBV5-1
CDR3aa: CASSLDPGGPGELFF

abundance: once
j_gene: TRBJ2-3
v_gene: TRBV7-9
CDR3aa: CASSLGGQRMAQYF

abundance: -
j_gene: TRBJ1-1
v_gene: TRBV5-1
CDR3aa: CASSLDVLNTEAFF

abundance: -
j_gene: TRBJ1-5
v_gene: TRBV19
CDR3aa: CASSNRRDKGQPQHF

abundance: -
j_gene: TRBJ2-7
v_gene: TRBV30
CDR3aa: CAWSADPWVGTHTYEQYF

abundance: few
j_gene: TRBJ2-1
v_gene: TRBV7-9
CDR3aa: CASSIHRRTSGSDEQFF

abundance: -
j_gene: TRBJ1-3
v_gene: TRBV30
CDR3aa: CAWSAGQGNTIYF

abundance: few
j_gene: TRBJ1-1
v_gene: TRBV19
CDR3aa: CGTGRRTEAFF

abundance: -
j_gene: TRBJ2-7
v_gene: TRBV6-1
CDR3aa: CASSDPQGTSRSYEQYF

abundance: -
j_gene: TRBJ2-2
v_gene: TRBV19
CDR3aa: CASSIGQGGPWGTGELFF

abundance: -
j_gene: TRBJ2-1
v_gene: TRBV7-2
CDR3aa: CASSLGADGSSYNEQFF

abundance: -
j_gene: TRBJ2-2
v_gene: TRBV6-6
CDR3aa: CASSRRGGEAGELFF

abundance: -
j_gene: TRBJ2-2
v_gene: TRBV7-9
CDR3aa: CASSSITPRGRSNTGELFF

abundance: -
j_gene: TRBJ2-5
v_gene: TRBV19
CDR3aa: CASRGTGQETQYF

abundance: -
j_gene: TRBJ2-6
v_gene: TRBV7-2
CDR3aa: CASRLAPSGANVLTF

abundance: -
j_gene: TRBJ1-1
v_gene: TRBV18
CDR3aa: CASSPREEIRTEAFF

abundance: once
j_gene: TRBJ1-1
v_gene: TRBV18
CDR3aa: CASSPSPGANAEAFF

abundance: -
j_gene: TRBJ2-7
v_gene: TRBV7-9
CDR3aa: CASSPTGREQYF

abundance: -
j_gene: TRBJ1-5
v_gene: TRBV28
CDR3aa: CATHGAPGLYSNQPQHF

abundance: once
j_gene: TRBJ2-3
v_gene: TRBV7-9
CDR3aa: CASSLLQGVDTQYF

abundance: -
j_gene: TRBJ1-1
v_gene: TRBV6-5
CDR3aa: CASSYVAEAFF

abundance: -
j_gene: TRBJ1-2
v_gene: TRBV18
CDR3aa: CASSLLSENYGYTF

abundance: once
j_gene: TRBJ2-7
v_gene: TRBV6-1
CDR3aa: CASSEYSSYEQYF